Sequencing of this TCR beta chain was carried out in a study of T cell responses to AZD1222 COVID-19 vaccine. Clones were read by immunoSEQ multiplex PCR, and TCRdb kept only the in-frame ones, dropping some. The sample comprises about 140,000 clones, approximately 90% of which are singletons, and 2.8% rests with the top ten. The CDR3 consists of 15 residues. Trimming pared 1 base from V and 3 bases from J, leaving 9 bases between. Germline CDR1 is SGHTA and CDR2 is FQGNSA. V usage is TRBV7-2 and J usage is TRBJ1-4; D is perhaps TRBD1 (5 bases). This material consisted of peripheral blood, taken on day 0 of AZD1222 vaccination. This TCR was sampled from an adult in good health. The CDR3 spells CASSLGGGPNEKLFF. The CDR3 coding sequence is TGTGCCAGCAGCTTAGGGGGGGGTCCTAATGAAAAACTGTTTTTT. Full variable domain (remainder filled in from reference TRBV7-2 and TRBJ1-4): GAGVSQSPSNKVTEKGKDVELRCDPISGHTALYWYRQSLGQGLEFLIYFQGNSAPDKSGLPSDRFSAERTGGSVSTLTIQRTQQEDSAVYLCASSLGGGPNEKLFFGSGTQLSVL.